The clone carrying this T cell receptor (beta chain) occurred once. Its antigen is not identified. Primers for the PCR totalled 60 Vbeta and 13 Jbeta. Clones were sequenced by immunoSEQ multiplex PCR, and TCRdb holds only the in-frame ones, with some missing. Among nearly 70,000 clones listed, around 74% were seen once. The data were obtained in a study of cytomegalovirus exposure and HLA in healthy donors. Study context: Samples from HLA-typed donors yielded some 85 million unique TCRs in an early data release.

Donors counted as nominally healthy when sampled, yet unrecorded immune exposures were likely. Study results and caveats: At a 0.05 false discovery rate, a later analysis found approximately 15,000 TCR beta sequences to be associated with HLA alleles. A later analysis showed TCR association rates differing by HLA locus, peaking at DRB1 and lowest at HLA-C.

V shed 1 base and J shed 4 bases, with 8 bases lying between them. CDR3 length: 13 amino acids. Germline loops: CDR1 SGHRS, CDR2 YFSETQ. Specimen: PBMCs. The receptor was derived from a woman aged 55-69 years in good health and CMV-seropositive. The chain carries TRBV5-1 and TRBJ1-1, with D unresolved. The CDR3 DNA reads as TGCGCCAGCAGCTTGCGGGTGAGCACTGAAGCTTTCTTT. Translating gives CASSLRVSTEAFF.